This TCR beta chain was observed in a study of blood T cell repertoires in COVID-19 (TCRdb year 2020). Regarding the complete study: Samples covering the acute and convalescent phases of COVID-19 were provided by collaborators in the United States, Italy and Spain. The material from the prospective study consisted of cDNA or gDNA derived from T cells, B-cell-depleted T cells, or PBMCs. Nearly every sample came with metadata listing a de-identified subject ID, COVID-19 status, age in years and sex. Subjects who had been exposed to COVID-19, were actively infected with it, or had recovered from it provided the deeply sampled blood TCRbeta repertoires that made up the dataset. The repertoires were released in a freely available public database intended as a resource for research on the immune response to SARS-CoV-2. The samples were drawn from the first 160 participants of the ongoing ImmuneRACE study and from 950 to 1,500 subjects provided by 6 global collaborators. HLA class I and class II types, where available, came from metadata supplied by the sample provider rather than from assay-based typing. The paper as a whole reports these results and caveats: How much clinical and demographic metadata was included differed by source and by participant, and the metadata was provided uncurated.

From a lookup of the germline V gene, CDR1 and CDR2 are SNHLY and FYNNEI. V loses 4 bases at its end and J loses 8 bases; junction bases beyond the gene matches: 7. The CDR3, from cysteine to phenylalanine, totals 13 residues. The only DNA kept is the CDR3, 39 bases in frame from the first base. The collaborating institutions used their own protocols to collect whole blood in K2EDTA tubes. For TCRbeta analysis, collaborators shipped samples in one of three forms: frozen whole blood, isolated PBMCs, or DNA extracted from either of those sample types. Note on this clone: Which antigen it targets is not known. No qualities accompany the bases; no much larger clone lies one base away.

The immunoSEQ Assay, a bias-controlled multiplex PCR, was used to amplify TCRbeta CDR3 regions from genomic DNA. The authors processed their data as follows. The number of nucleated cells in each sample was estimated from the amplification of reference gene primers within the assay. To quantify the absolute abundance of each unique TCRbeta CDR3 rearrangement, sequence reads were collapsed and filtered. For each sample, productive Simpson clonality was calculated as the square root of Simpson's diversity index over productive rearrangements. Entries here come from immuneACCESS through TCRdb and include only in-frame sequences with V and J called. Some clones fail to appear in such tables; in the studies checked, an unresolved V gene covers under half of the shortfall, and the cause of the remainder is unknown. The V and J calls and clone size are taken from that table; D and trimming were inferred from the DNA. A total of around 200,000 clones appear in this sample, 75% to 90% of them only once. The ten largest clonotypes hold about 6.7% of the sample.

This sequence originates from a man in his forties with acute or convalescent COVID-19. The chain uses TRBV2 and TRBJ1-2; 7 bases in the middle match TRBD1. Sequenced: peripheral blood. The DNA is TGTGCCAGCAGTGCTGACAGGGCTTGGGGCTACACCTTC. This gives the protein CASSADRAWGYTF.